The rows below give T cell receptor beta chains drawn from one sample of a study of cytomegalovirus exposure and HLA in healthy donors. Sequencing was performed with immunoSEQ multiplex PCR; in TCRdb, only in-frame clones are kept and a portion is missing. The sample holds 150,000 to 200,000 clones, approximately 81% seen once. Input material: PBMCs. The receptors were sampled from a man between 18 and 35 years old in good health and CMV-seronegative. Each CDR3 is given with its conserved first and last residue. Fields, in order: V gene, clone size, J gene, D gene, CDR3 protein, CDR3 DNA. A D gene is named only where the DNA matches it firmly. Size tells how often a clone was seen (once, few, many) or the class of an expanded clone, and some rows leave it out.

>TRBV9|-|TRBJ1-5|-
CASSVGQVGQPQHF
TGTGCCAGCAGCGTAGGACAGGTCGGACAGCCCCAGCATTTT
>TRBV7-9|-|TRBJ2-1|TRBD1
CASSSGQGAAKIYNEQFF
TGTGCCAGCAGCTCAGGACAGGGGGCCGCAAAGATCTACAATGAGCAGTTCTTC
>TRBV10-3|once|TRBJ1-5|-
CAISKSNSNQPQHF
TGTGCCATCAGTAAATCCAATAGCAATCAGCCCCAGCATTTT
>TRBV28|-|TRBJ1-2|-
CASSRSGARYGYTF
TGTGCCAGCAGTCGATCAGGGGCCAGGTATGGCTACACCTTC
>TRBV10-3|-|TRBJ1-2|TRBD1
CAARGEDRGTGYTF
TGTGCCGCCAGGGGCGAAGACAGGGGGACTGGCTACACCTTC
>TRBV29-1|-|TRBJ2-7|-
CSVRPRDKKFHEQYF
TGCAGCGTTAGACCCCGGGACAAAAAGTTCCACGAGCAGTACTTC
>TRBV28|-|TRBJ2-7|-
CASSLGGWGDEQYF
TGTGCCAGCAGTTTAGGTGGGTGGGGAGACGAGCAGTACTTC
>TRBV5-4|-|TRBJ2-3|TRBD2
CASSSWTSGTTDTQYF
TGTGCCAGCAGCTCTTGGACTAGCGGAACCACAGATACGCAGTATTTT
>TRBV7-9|-|TRBJ2-3|TRBD2
CASSLSWTSDTQYF
TGTGCCAGCAGCTTATCTTGGACTAGCGATACGCAGTATTTT
>TRBV27|-|TRBJ1-4|-
CASSLGGAATNEKLFF
TGTGCCAGCAGTTTAGGGGGGGCAGCAACTAATGAAAAACTGTTTTTT
>TRBV14|-|TRBJ2-7|TRBD1
CASSRRAGTGTYEQYF
TGTGCCAGCAGCCGAAGGGCCGGGACAGGGACCTACGAGCAGTACTTC
>TRBV6-5|-|TRBJ2-7|-
CASRPTSGYEQYF
TGTGCCAGCAGACCAACTAGTGGGTACGAGCAGTACTTC
>TRBV28|-|TRBJ1-5|TRBD1
CASSLGQHSNQPQHF
TGTGCCAGCAGTTTGGGACAGCATAGCAATCAGCCCCAGCATTTT
>TRBV7-2|-|TRBJ1-5|TRBD1
CASSVDRGDQPQHF
TGTGCCAGCAGCGTCGACAGGGGAGATCAGCCCCAGCATTTT
>TRBV7-9|few|TRBJ1-3|-
CASSRDSTSGNTIYF
TGTGCCAGCAGCAGAGACAGCACCTCTGGAAACACCATATATTTT
>TRBV5-1|-|TRBJ1-6|-
CASSLDRSYNSPLHF
TGCGCCAGCAGCTTAGACAGAAGTTATAATTCACCCCTCCACTTT
>TRBV15|-|TRBJ2-7|TRBD1
CATSRGPLDRASYEQYF
TGTGCCACCAGCAGAGGTCCCCTTGACAGGGCCTCCTACGAGCAGTACTTC
>TRBV7-9|-|TRBJ2-5|TRBD2
CASSQGAGRAETQYF
TGTGCCAGCAGCCAAGGGGCCGGGAGGGCCGAGACCCAGTACTTC
>TRBV30|-|TRBJ1-1|-
CAWTSPAGMNTEAFF
TGTGCCTGGACTTCCCCAGCGGGGATGAACACTGAAGCTTTCTTT
>TRBV27|-|TRBJ1-5|-
CASSSDSNQPLHF
TGTGCCAGCAGTTCAGATAGCAATCAGCCCCTGCATTTT
>TRBV28|-|TRBJ2-5|TRBD2
CASQRREGETQYF
TGTGCCAGCCAGCGCAGGGAGGGGGAGACCCAGTACTTC
>TRBV10-1|-|TRBJ1-2|TRBD1
CASSAAGGAFGYTF
TGCGCCAGCAGTGCGGCAGGGGGCGCATTTGGCTACACCTTC
>TRBV4-1|-|TRBJ2-7|-
CASSLGGADFYEQYF
TGCGCCAGCAGTTTGGGGGGGGCGGATTTCTACGAGCAGTACTTC
>TRBV2|-|TRBJ2-7|TRBD2
CASSKGGLAGAYEQYF
TGTGCCAGCAGTAAAGGGGGACTAGCGGGAGCGTACGAGCAGTACTTC
>TRBV19|-|TRBJ2-1|TRBD2
CASTQRGNYNEQFF
TGTGCCAGTACCCAGCGGGGAAACTACAATGAGCAGTTCTTC
>TRBV7-3|-|TRBJ2-3|-
CASSRGGEGADTQYF
TGTGCCAGCTCCCGAGGGGGGGAAGGGGCAGATACGCAGTATTTT
>TRBV5-1|-|TRBJ1-2|-
CASSLGGSRSNCGYTF
TGCGCCAGCAGCTTGGGAGGCAGTCGCTCTAACTGTGGCTACACCTTC
>TRBV6-1|-|TRBJ1-6|-
CASSDLNGSPLHF
TGTGCCAGCAGTGATTTAAACGGTTCACCCCTCCACTTT
>TRBV4-2|-|TRBJ2-7|-
CASSQRQSDEQYF
TGTGCCAGCAGCCAACGACAGAGCGACGAGCAGTACTTC
>TRBV6-1|-|TRBJ1-1|-
CASSEVLNTEAFF
TGTGCCAGCAGTGAAGTCTTGAACACTGAAGCTTTCTTT
>TRBV10-3|-|TRBJ2-3|TRBD2
CAIGGGDRDTQYF
TGTGCCATCGGCGGGGGGGACCGGGATACGCAGTATTTT
>TRBV7-9|-|TRBJ1-1|-
CASSLADSGAFF
TGTGCCAGCAGCTTGGCGGACAGTGGAGCTTTCTTT
>TRBV4-2|-|TRBJ1-5|-
CASSQESGGQPQHF
TGTGCCAGCAGCCAAGAGTCGGGTGGTCAGCCCCAGCATTTT
>TRBV25-1|few|TRBJ1-2|TRBD1
CASSHNPGGLAGYTF
TGTGCCAGCAGTCACAACCCAGGGGGCTTGGCTGGCTACACCTTC
>TRBV5-1|once|TRBJ2-3|TRBD2
CASRLGGRTTDTQYF
TGCGCCAGCAGACTAGGCGGGAGGACCACAGATACGCAGTATTTT
>TRBV6-6|-|TRBJ2-7|TRBD2
CASSGRATGSGGEQYF
TGTGCCAGCAGCGGCCGAGCGACGGGCTCGGGGGGGGAGCAGTACTTC
>TRBV7-8|-|TRBJ1-5|TRBD1
CASSLAGPRDRVVQPQHF
TGTGCCAGCAGCTTAGCGGGGCCCCGGGACAGGGTTGTTCAGCCCCAGCATTTT
>TRBV10-2|-|TRBJ2-2|TRBD1
CASSGTGAGGELFF
TGCGCCAGCAGTGGGACAGGGGCCGGCGGGGAGCTGTTTTTT
>TRBV5-6|-|TRBJ2-7|-
CASSFTGGVAGSSEYF
TGTGCCAGCAGCTTCACAGGGGGGGTAGCGGGTAGCTCTGAGTACTTC
>TRBV9|-|TRBJ2-7|-
CASSVGPPQGEQYF
TGTGCCAGCAGCGTAGGTCCACCTCAGGGGGAGCAGTACTTC
>TRBV18|once|TRBJ2-2|-
CASSWDKGTNTGELFF
TGTGCCAGCTCATGGGACAAAGGAACGAACACCGGGGAGCTGTTTTTT
>TRBV5-4|-|TRBJ1-2|-
CASSHQANYGYTF
TGTGCCAGCAGCCACCAGGCTAACTATGGCTACACCTTC
>TRBV10-2|-|TRBJ2-2|-
CASRGSNTGELFF
TGCGCCAGTCGCGGGTCGAACACCGGGGAGCTGTTTTTT
>TRBV5-1|once|TRBJ1-2|-
CASSSEGFGYTF
TGCGCCAGCAGCTCGGAGGGATTCGGCTACACCTTC
>TRBV7-2|-|TRBJ1-2|TRBD1
CASSPRDRAGPNYGYTF
TGTGCCAGCAGCCCCCGGGACAGGGCTGGGCCTAACTATGGCTACACCTTC
>TRBV2|-|TRBJ1-5|TRBD1
CATQGDSNQPQHF
TGTGCCACGCAGGGGGATAGCAATCAGCCCCAGCATTTT
>TRBV6-6|-|TRBJ2-7|-
CASSYSGSGSYEQYF
TGTGCCAGCAGTTACTCGGGTAGCGGATCCTACGAGCAGTACTTC
>TRBV20-1|-|TRBJ2-7|-
CSARYTYEQYF
TGCAGTGCTAGATATACCTACGAGCAGTACTTC
>TRBV15|-|TRBJ2-6|TRBD1
CATRTGGSGANVLTF
TGTGCCACCAGGACAGGGGGCTCTGGGGCCAACGTCCTGACTTTC
>TRBV4-1|-|TRBJ2-2|-
CASSQERNTGELFF
TGCGCCAGCAGCCAAGAGAGGAACACCGGGGAGCTGTTTTTT